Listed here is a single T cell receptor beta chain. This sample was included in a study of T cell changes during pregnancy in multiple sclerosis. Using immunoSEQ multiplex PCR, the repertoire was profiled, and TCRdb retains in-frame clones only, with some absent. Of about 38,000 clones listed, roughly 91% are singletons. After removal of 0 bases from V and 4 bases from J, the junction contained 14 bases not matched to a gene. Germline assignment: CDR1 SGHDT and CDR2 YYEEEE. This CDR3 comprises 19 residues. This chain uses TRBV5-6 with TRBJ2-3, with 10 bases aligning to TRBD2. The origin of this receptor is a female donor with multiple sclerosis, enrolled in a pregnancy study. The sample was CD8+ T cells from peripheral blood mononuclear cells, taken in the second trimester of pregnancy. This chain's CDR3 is CASSLDMLAGVRVADTQYF. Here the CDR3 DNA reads TGTGCCAGCAGCTTGGATATGCTAGCGGGGGTAAGAGTCGCAGATACGCAGTATTTT.